This T cell receptor (beta chain) was sequenced for a study of T-cell memory formation after mild COVID-19. Study-wide background: TCR clusters were mostly donor specific.

CDR3 size: 17 residues. J gave up 8 bases and V 7 bases, and 18 bases lay outside the gene matches. Germline-derived CDR1 and CDR2 are KGHDR and SFDVKD. Constant-segment primers and 5'RACE yielded cDNA libraries for TCR alpha and TCR beta, each carrying sample barcodes and UMIs. Each CDR3 protein is one row after TCRdb ran MiXCR on the 5' RACE reads. Among roughly 620,000 distinct CDR3 sequences, about 20% were seen once, and the ten largest hold 12%. A word on this clonotype: Its antigen remains unidentified.

Study outcomes and limitations: Mainly in CM and EM were contracting CD4+ clones; CD8+ were in EMRA.

The TCR was taken from an adult woman who had mild COVID-19 (a few samples of this study predate the infection). Cell type and time point are not known. Sequenced sample: PBMCs or a T cell subset sorted from them (not recorded which). The chain couples TRBV24-1 to TRBJ2-1, with 8 nucleotides matching TRBD2. CDR3 region: CATRDRAGTRGRDEQFF. In DNA, the CDR3 is TGTGCCACCAGAGATCGAGCCGGGACTAGGGGTCGCGATGAGCAGTTCTTC.